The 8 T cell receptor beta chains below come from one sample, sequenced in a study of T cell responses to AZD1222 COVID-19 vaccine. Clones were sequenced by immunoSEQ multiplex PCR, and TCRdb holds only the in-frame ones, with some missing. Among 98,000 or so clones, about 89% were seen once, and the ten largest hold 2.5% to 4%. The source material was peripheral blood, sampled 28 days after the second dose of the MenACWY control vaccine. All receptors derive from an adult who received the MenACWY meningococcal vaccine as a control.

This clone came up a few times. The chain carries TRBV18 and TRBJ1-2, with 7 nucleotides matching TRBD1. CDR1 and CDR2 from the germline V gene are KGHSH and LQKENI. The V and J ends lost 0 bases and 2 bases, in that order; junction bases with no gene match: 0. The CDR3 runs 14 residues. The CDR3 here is CASSPPGQNYGYTF. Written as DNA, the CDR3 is TGTGCCAGCTCACCACCGGGACAGAACTATGGCTACACCTTC.

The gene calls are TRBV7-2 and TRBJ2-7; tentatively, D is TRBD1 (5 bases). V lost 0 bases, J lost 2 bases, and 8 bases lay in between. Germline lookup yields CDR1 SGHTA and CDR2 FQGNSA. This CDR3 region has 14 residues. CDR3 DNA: TGTGCCAGCAGCTTAGCCCAGGGCCCCTACGAGCAGTACTTC. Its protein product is CASSLAQGPYEQYF.

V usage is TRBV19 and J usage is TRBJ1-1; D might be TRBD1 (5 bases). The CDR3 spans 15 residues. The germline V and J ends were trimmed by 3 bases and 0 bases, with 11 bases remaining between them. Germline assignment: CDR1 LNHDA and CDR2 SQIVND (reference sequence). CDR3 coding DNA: TGTGCCAGTAGTATGCCAGGGTTCATGAACACTGAAGCTTTCTTT. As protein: CASSMPGFMNTEAFF. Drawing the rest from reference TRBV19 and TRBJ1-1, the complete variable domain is DGGITQSPKYLFRKEGQNVTLSCEQNLNHDAMYWYRQDPGQGLRLIYYSQIVNDFQKGDIAEGYSVSREKKESFPLTVTSAQKNPTAFYLCASSMPGFMNTEAFFGQGTRLTVV.

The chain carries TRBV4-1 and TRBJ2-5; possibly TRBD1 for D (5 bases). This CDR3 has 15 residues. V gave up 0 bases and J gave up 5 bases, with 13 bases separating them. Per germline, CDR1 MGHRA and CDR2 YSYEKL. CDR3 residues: CASSQDARVWETQYF. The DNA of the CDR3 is TGCGCCAGCAGCCAAGATGCCAGGGTTTGGGAGACCCAGTACTTC.

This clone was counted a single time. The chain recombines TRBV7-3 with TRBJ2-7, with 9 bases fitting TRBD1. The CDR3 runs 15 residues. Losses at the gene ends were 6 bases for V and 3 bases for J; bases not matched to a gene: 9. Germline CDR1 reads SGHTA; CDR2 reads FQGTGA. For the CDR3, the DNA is TGTGCCAGCAGGTACCGGGACAGGGAGGTCTACGAGCAGTACTTC. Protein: CASRYRDREVYEQYF.

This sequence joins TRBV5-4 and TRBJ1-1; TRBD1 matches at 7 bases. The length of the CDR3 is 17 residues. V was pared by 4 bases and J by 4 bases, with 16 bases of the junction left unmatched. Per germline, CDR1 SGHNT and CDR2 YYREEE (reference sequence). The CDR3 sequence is CASSPVLDRVQGTEAFF. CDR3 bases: TGTGCCAGCAGCCCAGTGCTTGACAGGGTCCAGGGCACTGAAGCTTTCTTT.

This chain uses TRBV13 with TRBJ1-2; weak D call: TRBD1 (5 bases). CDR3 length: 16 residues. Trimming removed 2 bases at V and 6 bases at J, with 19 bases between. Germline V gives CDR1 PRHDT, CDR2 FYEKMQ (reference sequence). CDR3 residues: CASSLSIQEPINGYTF. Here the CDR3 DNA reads TGTGCCAGCAGCTTAAGCATACAGGAACCTATAAATGGCTACACCTTC.

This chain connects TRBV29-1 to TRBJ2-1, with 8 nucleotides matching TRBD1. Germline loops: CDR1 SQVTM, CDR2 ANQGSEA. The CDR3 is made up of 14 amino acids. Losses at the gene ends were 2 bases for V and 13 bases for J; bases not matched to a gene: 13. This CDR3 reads CSVEILGSGTGQFF. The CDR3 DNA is TGCAGCGTTGAAATCCTAGGCTCCGGGACAGGACAGTTCTTC.